The rows below give T cell receptor beta chains drawn from one sample of a study of T cells in Graves' hyperthyroidism and ophthalmopathy. TCRdb re-derived calls from the multiplex PCR reads in MiXCR, one entry per CDR3 protein. The data contain about half a million distinct CDR3 sequences, approximately 23% of them singletons. Sequenced material: blood. The receptors were sampled from a woman aged 70 to 79 with Graves' ophthalmopathy. Each CDR3 is given with its conserved first and last residue. The order of the fields is clone size, V gene, D gene, J gene, CDR3 protein, CDR3 DNA. The D gene is left open where the match is weak. Expanded clones are given a class, and other clones once, few, many or no size at all.

.	TRBV20-1	.	TRBJ1-1	CSARVGYTEAFF	TGCAGTGCTAGAGTGGGTTACACTGAAGCTTTCTTT
few	TRBV12-3/TRBV12-4	.	TRBJ2-5	CASSSPASAETQYF	TGTGCCAGCAGTTCCCCGGCTAGCGCTGAGACCCAGTACTTC
many	TRBV3-1	TRBD2	TRBJ2-7	CASSHLAGSYEQYF	TGTGCCAGCAGCCACCTAGCGGGCTCCTACGAGCAGTACTTC
many	TRBV20-1	.	TRBJ2-1	CSANSAVSYNEQFF	TGCAGTGCTAACTCGGCGGTGTCCTACAATGAGCAGTTCTTC
.	TRBV5-1	.	TRBJ2-7	CASRQNSYEQYF	TGCGCCAGCAGACAGAACTCCTACGAGCAGTACTTC
.	TRBV5-1	.	TRBJ1-4	CASSPVVGEKLFF	TGCGCCAGCAGCCCGGTGGTTGGCGAAAAACTGTTTTTT
.	TRBV30	.	TRBJ1-3	CAWSARATGNTIYF	TGTGCCTGGAGTGCTCGGGCGACTGGAAACACCATATATTTT
.	TRBV6-4	.	TRBJ1-5	CASSVSLNQPQHF	TGTGCCAGCAGTGTGTCCCTCAATCAGCCCCAGCATTTT
few	TRBV3-1	.	TRBJ2-2	CASSQAQGLGTGELFF	TGTGCCAGCAGCCAAGCACAGGGACTTGGCACCGGGGAGCTGTTTTTT
few	TRBV27	.	TRBJ2-7	CASSSFEGVSYEQYF	TGTGCCAGCAGTTCCTTCGAGGGAGTCTCCTACGAGCAGTACTTC
.	TRBV6-1	.	TRBJ2-7	CASWGSGGASGEQYF	TGTGCCAGCTGGGGCTCGGGGGGCGCCTCTGGAGAGCAGTACTTC
.	TRBV19	.	TRBJ1-5	CASSIDRKGSVNQPQHF	TGTGCCAGTAGTATAGATCGGAAAGGGTCGGTGAATCAGCCCCAGCATTTT
many	TRBV28	.	TRBJ1-1	CASSSWGGGPEAFF	TGTGCCAGCAGTTCATGGGGCGGGGGGCCTGAAGCTTTCTTT
.	TRBV27	.	TRBJ2-1	CASSKQGGHEQFF	TGTGCCAGCAGTAAACAAGGGGGACATGAGCAGTTCTTC
many	TRBV6-5	TRBD2	TRBJ2-7	CASTRGLGLAGATTYEQYF	TGTGCCAGCACCAGGGGCCTGGGACTAGCGGGGGCCACGACCTACGAGCAGTACTTC
.	TRBV5-1	.	TRBJ2-7	CASSIAGGPGQGLRQYF	TGCGCCAGCAGCATTGCGGGGGGCCCGGGACAGGGTTTAAGGCAGTACTTC
few	TRBV3-1	.	TRBJ2-7	CASSQGGTSGEQYF	TGTGCCAGCAGCCAAGGCGGGACCTCGGGCGAGCAGTACTTC
.	TRBV4-1	.	TRBJ1-1	CASSPGGGPGTEAFF	TGCGCCAGCAGCCCCGGTGGGGGGCCGGGCACTGAAGCTTTCTTT
many	TRBV3-1	TRBD2	TRBJ2-7	CASSQDVAGVSGQYF	TGTGCCAGCAGCCAAGATGTTGCGGGAGTCTCCGGGCAGTACTTC
few	TRBV6-1	.	TRBJ2-4	CASRVLGRENIQYF	TGTGCCAGCAGGGTTCTAGGGCGGGAAAACATTCAGTACTTC
few	TRBV3-1	.	TRBJ1-1	CASSLSGTTNTEAFF	TGTGCCAGCAGCCTTTCCGGGACAACTAACACTGAAGCTTTCTTT
.	TRBV6-5	TRBD2	TRBJ2-7	CASSYPSGSSVHEQYF	TGTGCCAGCAGTTATCCTAGCGGGTCTAGTGTCCACGAGCAGTACTTC
once	TRBV6-2/TRBV6-3	.	TRBJ2-3	CASRIADTQYF	TGTGCCAGCCGGATCGCGGATACGCAGTATTTT
.	TRBV10-2	.	TRBJ1-1	CATRGGYKPANTEAFF	TGCGCCACTCGTGGGGGGTACAAACCAGCGAACACTGAAGCTTTCTTT
many	TRBV2	.	TRBJ1-5	CASRREGQPQHF	TGTGCCTCACGCAGGGAGGGACAGCCCCAGCATTTT
few	TRBV20-1	.	TRBJ2-1	CSAQTGYEQFF	TGCAGTGCCCAGACGGGTTATGAGCAGTTCTTC
few	TRBV7-6	.	TRBJ2-1	CASSRGAGVGYNEQFF	TGTGCCAGCAGCCGTGGGGCTGGAGTAGGCTACAATGAGCAGTTCTTC
.	TRBV5-1	.	TRBJ2-1	CASSLVVEGTEQFF	TGTGCCAGCAGCTTAGTGGTCGAGGGTACTGAGCAGTTCTTC
few	TRBV7-9	.	TRBJ1-2	CASSLYLANYGYTF	TGTGCCAGCAGTTTGTATCTAGCTAACTATGGCTACACCTTC
.	TRBV19	.	TRBJ1-1	CASSYSSGSTEAFF	TGTGCCAGTAGTTATTCGTCGGGGAGCACTGAAGCTTTCTTT
few	TRBV7-6	.	TRBJ1-1	CASSFGTKTEAFF	TGTGCCAGCAGCTTCGGGACAAAGACTGAAGCTTTCTTT
few	TRBV7-3	.	TRBJ2-2	CASGGANTGELFF	TGTGCCAGCGGGGGAGCCAACACCGGGGAGCTGTTTTTT
.	TRBV6-1	.	TRBJ2-3	CASVTELTDTQYF	TGTGCCAGCGTGACGGAGCTCACAGATACGCAGTATTTT
.	TRBV5-6	TRBD1	TRBJ1-6	CASSSSTGRSESPLHF	TGTGCCAGCAGCTCTTCGACAGGGCGAAGCGAGTCACCCCTCCACTTT
few	TRBV11-3	.	TRBJ1-1	CASSGMNTEAFF	TGTGCCAGCAGCGGGATGAACACTGAAGCTTTCTTT
many	TRBV28	TRBD1	TRBJ2-7	CASRVLSGTGTYEQYF	TGTGCCAGCCGGGTATTATCCGGGACAGGGACCTACGAGCAGTACTTC
many	TRBV2	TRBD2	TRBJ2-7	CASRTSGTSYEQYF	TGTGCCAGCAGAACTAGCGGGACCTCCTACGAGCAGTACTTC
.	TRBV5-1	.	TRBJ2-2	CASSLELNTGELFF	TGCGCCAGCAGCTTGGAGCTGAACACCGGGGAGCTGTTTTTT
many	TRBV28	TRBD1	TRBJ1-5	CASTGQVSNQPQHF	TGTGCCAGTACGGGACAGGTTAGCAATCAGCCCCAGCATTTT
many	TRBV7-9	TRBD2	TRBJ2-1	CASSPRAGEEQFF	TGTGCCAGCAGCCCTAGGGCGGGAGAAGAGCAGTTCTTC
few	TRBV20-1	.	TRBJ1-2	CSARGTGVSNYGYTF	TGCAGTGCTAGGGGCACAGGAGTATCTAACTATGGCTACACCTTC
.	TRBV6-2/TRBV6-3	TRBD2	TRBJ2-1	CASSQFTGGRSYNEQFF	TGTGCCAGCAGCCAATTTACGGGAGGGCGCTCCTACAATGAGCAGTTCTTC
.	TRBV6-2/TRBV6-3	TRBD1	TRBJ2-7	CASSFGQGAFSYEQYF	TGTGCCAGCAGTTTCGGACAGGGGGCTTTTTCCTACGAGCAGTACTTC
many	TRBV28	.	TRBJ2-4	CASSFLLQGTKNIQYF	TGTGCCAGCAGTTTCCTGCTTCAGGGAACCAAAAACATTCAGTACTTC
many	TRBV28	.	TRBJ2-3	CASSFGQPTDTQYF	TGTGCCAGCAGTTTTGGACAGCCCACAGATACGCAGTATTTT
.	TRBV9	.	TRBJ2-2	CASSYEREVGELFF	TGTGCCAGCAGCTACGAAAGAGAGGTCGGGGAGCTGTTTTTT
.	TRBV6-9	.	TRBJ1-6	CASSSRSNNSPLHF	TGTGCCAGCAGTTCACGGTCGAATAATTCACCCCTCCACTTT
.	TRBV5-1	.	TRBJ2-1	CASSLAGGRRGSDEQFF	TGCGCCAGCAGCTTGGCCGGGGGACGCCGTGGAAGCGATGAGCAGTTCTTC
few	TRBV5-6	TRBD2	TRBJ2-3	CASLMRGNTDTQYF	TGTGCCAGCTTAATGCGGGGGAACACAGATACGCAGTATTTT
once	TRBV7-2	.	TRBJ2-3	CASSPLGEYTQYF	TGTGCCAGCAGCCCCCTGGGAGAATACACGCAGTATTTT
few	TRBV7-2	TRBD2	TRBJ2-1	CASSLGGGLRNEQFF	TGTGCCAGCAGCTTGGGGGGAGGGTTGAGGAATGAGCAGTTCTTC
few	TRBV12-3/TRBV12-4	TRBD2	TRBJ2-7	CASSFSGRAHEQYF	TGTGCCAGCAGTTTTAGCGGGAGGGCCCACGAGCAGTACTTC
.	TRBV19	.	TRBJ2-3	CASSSQGTILTDTQYF	TGTGCCAGTAGTAGTCAGGGGACCATACTCACAGATACGCAGTATTTT
few	TRBV24-1	TRBD2	TRBJ2-3	CATSDPRGADTQYF	TGTGCCACCAGTGATCCCCGGGGGGCAGATACGCAGTATTTT